There are a few counts of the clone carrying this TCR beta chain. After removal of 3 bases from V and 7 bases from J, the junction contained 11 bases not matched to a gene. This CDR3 region has 17 residues. CDR1 is MDHEN, CDR2 SYDVKM, per germline. The data derive from a study of response to subunit inactivated influenza vaccine. TCRdb recomputed calls from the RT-PCR reads with MiXCR, one row per CDR3 protein. This sample has 500,000 to 600,000 distinct CDR3 sequences, with over 10% found just once. The chain recombines TRBV28 with TRBJ1-6; TRBD1 matches 8 bases. This sequence was found in a man in his forties or fifties who received an inactivated influenza vaccine. The material sequenced was PBMCs from blood, taken about 40 days after vaccination. CDR3 region: CASSLWMAGGLNSPLHF. CDR3 DNA sequence: TGTGCCAGCAGTTTGTGGATGGCAGGGGGCCTGAATTCACCCCTCCACTTT. The full variable domain, rest sourced from reference TRBV28 and TRBJ1-6, is DVKVTQSSRYLVKRTGEKVFLECVQDMDHENMFWYRQDPGLGLRLIYFSYDVKMKEKGDIPEGYSVSREKKERFSLILESASTNQTSMYLCASSLWMAGGLNSPLHFGNGTRLTVT.